This T cell receptor (beta chain) came from a study of neoadjuvant anti-PD-1 for oral cavity cancer (dated by TCRdb to 2020 to 2022). For context, the study as a whole: Three to four biweekly doses of nivolumab at 3 mg/kg were mostly administered to patients before curative-intent surgical resection. Responders were defined as patients with complete response, partial response or stable disease by RECIST 1.1; non-responders were defined as patients with progression. A fourth nivolumab dose was given around day 43 to patients without progression, and definitive surgical resection was performed in those patients on days 50-56. The parent correlative cohort had eleven to twelve patients and a response rate of 33%. Study-level results and caveats: Only a few patients per response group were included in the TCR analyses, and the authors called for validation in larger cohorts. After neoadjuvant nivolumab, significantly higher T cell clonality (Gini index) was found within PBMCs in non-responders than in responders. Higher pretreatment blood Treg/Th17 ratios correlated with both higher pretreatment blood TCRbeta clonality and lower post-treatment tumor TCRbeta clonality.

Explained via the paper, the time point label denotes: after neoadjuvant nivolumab, at surgical resection. Patients had been newly diagnosed with stage II-IVA oral cavity squamous cell carcinoma, and no prior systemic or radiation treatment had been given to the patients. The cohort consisted of patients with HPV-negative, locally advanced oral cavity squamous cell carcinoma. No culture maintenance or expansion was done, as the peripheral blood mononuclear cells went straight to analysis. The samples were drawn from a longitudinal correlative study tied to a single-arm phase II trial testing neoadjuvant nivolumab in oral cavity squamous cell carcinoma. Subject-matched pre- and post-treatment PBMCs and tumors from three responders and three non-responders were subjected to genomic DNA-based TCRbeta sequencing. Peripheral blood mononuclear cells were collected before nivolumab treatment and were collected again after treatment, at the time of surgery. Genomic DNA was isolated from PBMCs using the Maxwell RSC DNA from Cells kit.

Points on this clone: The clone's antigen remains unknown. No base quality information exists; no much larger clone differs at one position.

PBMC libraries used mostly 450 to 500 ng of input genomic DNA for deep sequencing, with six replicates per sample. The immunoSEQ hsTCRbeta kit was used to prepare TCRbeta libraries according to the manufacturer's instructions. The finished libraries were brought together in one pool at approximately 3.1 nM, which was then read using an Illumina NovaSeq 6000 S4 flow cell. On the study's bioinformatics: The immunoSEQ Analyzer handled quality control and preprocessing of the raw data. The analysis was limited to productive rearrangements, and each clonotype was defined by a unique CDR3 amino acid sequence. Repertoire clonality was estimated as the Gini-Simpson index, which was computed with the R package tcR. Student's t test was used to compare Gini indices, and Pearson correlation was used to assess associations with tumor size change. The immuneACCESS repertoire file appears here via TCRdb, limited to in-frame rearrangements. These files lack a portion of the clones; in checked studies, under half of the deficit traces to unresolved V genes, and the cause of the others is not known. V and J calls plus clone size are reproduced from that table; the DNA served to infer D and trimming. In all, the sample holds approximately 45,000 clones, and roughly 77% of those were seen once. The top ten hold around 4.4% of the sample.

Including the terminal cysteine and phenylalanine, the CDR3 comprises 13 residues. Just CDR3 DNA is preserved here, 39 bases in frame from base 1. According to the germline V gene, CDR1 reads MNHEY and CDR2 reads SVGAGI. Trimming costs V 4 bases and J 2 bases, and their ends lie 8 bases apart. The sequence joins TRBV6-5 to TRBJ1-2, with an unclear D gene assignment. Sequenced here: PBMCs, sampled after nivolumab (anti-PD-1) treatment. This receptor was identified in a person aged 40 to 85 with oral cavity squamous cell carcinoma. The CDR3 protein: CASSSTSNYGYTF. The nucleotides are TGTGCCAGCAGTTCGACCTCGAACTATGGCTACACCTTC.